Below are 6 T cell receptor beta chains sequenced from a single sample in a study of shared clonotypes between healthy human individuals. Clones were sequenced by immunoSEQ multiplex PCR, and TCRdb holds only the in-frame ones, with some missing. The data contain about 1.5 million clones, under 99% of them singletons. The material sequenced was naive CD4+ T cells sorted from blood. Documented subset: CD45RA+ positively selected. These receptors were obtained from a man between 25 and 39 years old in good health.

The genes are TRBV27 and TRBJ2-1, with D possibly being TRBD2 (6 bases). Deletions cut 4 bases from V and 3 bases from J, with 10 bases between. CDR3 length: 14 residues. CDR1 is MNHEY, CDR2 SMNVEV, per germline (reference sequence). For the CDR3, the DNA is TGTGCCAGCAGTTACCGGGACTTCTACAATGAGCAGTTCTTC. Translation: CASSYRDFYNEQFF.

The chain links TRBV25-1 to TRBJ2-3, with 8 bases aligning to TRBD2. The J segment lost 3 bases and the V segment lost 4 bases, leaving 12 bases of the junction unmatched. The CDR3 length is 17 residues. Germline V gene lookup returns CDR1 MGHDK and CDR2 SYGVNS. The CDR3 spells CASSVLRASGQTDTQYF. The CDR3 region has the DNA TGTGCCAGCAGTGTACTGAGAGCTAGCGGGCAGACAGATACGCAGTATTTT.

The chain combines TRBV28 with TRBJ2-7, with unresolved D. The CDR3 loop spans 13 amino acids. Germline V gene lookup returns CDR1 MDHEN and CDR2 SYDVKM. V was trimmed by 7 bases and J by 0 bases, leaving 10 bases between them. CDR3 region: CASILHSSYEQYF. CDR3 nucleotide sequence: TGTGCCAGCATTCTACACAGCTCCTACGAGCAGTACTTC.

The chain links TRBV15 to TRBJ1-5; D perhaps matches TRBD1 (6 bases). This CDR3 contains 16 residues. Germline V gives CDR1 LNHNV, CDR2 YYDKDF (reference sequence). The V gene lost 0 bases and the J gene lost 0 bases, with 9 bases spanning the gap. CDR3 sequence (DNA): TGTGCCACCAGCAGAGAAGGGGGACTTAGCAATCAGCCCCAGCATTTT. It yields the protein CATSREGGLSNQPQHF.

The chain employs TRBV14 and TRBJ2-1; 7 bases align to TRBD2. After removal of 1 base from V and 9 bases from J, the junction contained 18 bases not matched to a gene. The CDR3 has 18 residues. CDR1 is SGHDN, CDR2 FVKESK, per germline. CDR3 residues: CASSQVGPVTSLSGEQFF. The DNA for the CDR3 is TGTGCCAGCAGCCAAGTTGGGCCGGTGACTAGCCTCTCGGGTGAGCAGTTCTTC.

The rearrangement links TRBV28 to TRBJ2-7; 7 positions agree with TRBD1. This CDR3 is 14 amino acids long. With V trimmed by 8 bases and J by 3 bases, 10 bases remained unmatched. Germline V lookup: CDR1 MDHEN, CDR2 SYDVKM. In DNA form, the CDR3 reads TGTGCCAGCTACCCGGGGACAGAGAGCTACGAGCAGTACTTC. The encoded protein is CASYPGTESYEQYF.